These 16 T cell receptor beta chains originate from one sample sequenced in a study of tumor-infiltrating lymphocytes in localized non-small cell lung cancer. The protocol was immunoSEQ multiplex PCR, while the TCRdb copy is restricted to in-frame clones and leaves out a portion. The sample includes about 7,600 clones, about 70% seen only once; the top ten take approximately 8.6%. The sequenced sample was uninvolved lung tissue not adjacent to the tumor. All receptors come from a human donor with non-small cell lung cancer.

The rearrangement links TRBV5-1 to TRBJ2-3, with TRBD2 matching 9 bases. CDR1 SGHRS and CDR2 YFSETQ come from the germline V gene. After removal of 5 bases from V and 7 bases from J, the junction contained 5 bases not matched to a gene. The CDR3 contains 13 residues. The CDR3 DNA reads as TGCGCCAGCAGGACTAGCGGAGTATATACGCAGTATTTT. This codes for CASRTSGVYTQYF. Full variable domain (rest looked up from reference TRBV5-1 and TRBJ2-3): KAGVTQTPRYLIKTRGQQVTLSCSPISGHRSVSWYQQTPGQGLQFLFEYFSETQRNKGNFPGRFSGRQFSNSRSEMNVSTLELGDSALYLCASRTSGVYTQYFGPGTRLTVL.

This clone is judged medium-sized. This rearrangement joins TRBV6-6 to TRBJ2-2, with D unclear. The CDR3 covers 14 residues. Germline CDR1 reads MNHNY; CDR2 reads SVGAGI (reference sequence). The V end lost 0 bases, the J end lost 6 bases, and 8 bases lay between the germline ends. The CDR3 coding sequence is TGTGCCAGCAGTTACTCGAAGTGGTCCGGGGAGCTGTTTTTT. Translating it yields CASSYSKWSGELFF.

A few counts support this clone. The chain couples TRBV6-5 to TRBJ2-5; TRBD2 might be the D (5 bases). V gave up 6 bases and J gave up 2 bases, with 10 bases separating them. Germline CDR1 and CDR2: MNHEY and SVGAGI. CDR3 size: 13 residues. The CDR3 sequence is CASREGFQETQYF. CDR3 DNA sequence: TGTGCCAGCAGAGAGGGATTTCAAGAGACCCAGTACTTC.

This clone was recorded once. CDR3 loop: CASRRADRIYNEQFF. DNA of the CDR3: TGTGCCAGCAGGAGAGCGGACAGAATCTACAATGAGCAGTTCTTC. V gene TRBV27 combines with J gene TRBJ2-1, with a weak D call TRBD1 (6 bases). CDR3 length equals 15 residues. Trimming left V 6 bases short and J 3 bases short, with 15 bases between. The germline V gene has CDR1 MNHEY and CDR2 SMNVEV (reference sequence).

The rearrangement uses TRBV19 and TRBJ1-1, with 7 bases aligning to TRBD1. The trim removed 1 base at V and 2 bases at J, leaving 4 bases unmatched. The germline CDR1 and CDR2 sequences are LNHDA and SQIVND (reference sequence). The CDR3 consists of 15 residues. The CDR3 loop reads CASSIGRQGNTEAFF. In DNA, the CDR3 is TGTGCCAGTAGTATAGGGCGACAGGGTAACACTGAAGCTTTCTTT.

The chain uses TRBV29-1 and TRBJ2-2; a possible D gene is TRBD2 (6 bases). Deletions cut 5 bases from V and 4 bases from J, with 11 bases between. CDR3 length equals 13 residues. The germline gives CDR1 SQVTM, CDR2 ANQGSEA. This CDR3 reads CSVRGEVTGELFF. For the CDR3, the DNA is TGCAGCGTTCGCGGGGAGGTCACCGGGGAGCTGTTTTTT.

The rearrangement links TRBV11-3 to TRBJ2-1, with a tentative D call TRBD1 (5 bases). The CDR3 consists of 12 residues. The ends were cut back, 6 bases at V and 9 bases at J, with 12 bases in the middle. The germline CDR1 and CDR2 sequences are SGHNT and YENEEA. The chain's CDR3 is CASRGVTIEQFF. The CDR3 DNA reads TGTGCCAGCAGAGGGGTGACCATTGAGCAGTTCTTC.

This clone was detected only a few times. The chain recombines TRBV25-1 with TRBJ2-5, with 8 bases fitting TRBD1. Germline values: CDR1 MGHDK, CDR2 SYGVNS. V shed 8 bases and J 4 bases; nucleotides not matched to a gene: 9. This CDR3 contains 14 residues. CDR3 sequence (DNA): TGTGCCAGCGTACGGTCAGGGGGCGGAGAGACCCAGTACTTC. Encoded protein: CASVRSGGGETQYF.

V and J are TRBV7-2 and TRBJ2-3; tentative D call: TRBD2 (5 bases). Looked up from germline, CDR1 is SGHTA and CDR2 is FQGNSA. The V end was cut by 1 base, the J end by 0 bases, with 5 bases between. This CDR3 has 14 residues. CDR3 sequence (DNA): TGTGCCAGCAGCTTAGGGACTAGCACAGATACGCAGTATTTT. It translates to CASSLGTSTDTQYF.

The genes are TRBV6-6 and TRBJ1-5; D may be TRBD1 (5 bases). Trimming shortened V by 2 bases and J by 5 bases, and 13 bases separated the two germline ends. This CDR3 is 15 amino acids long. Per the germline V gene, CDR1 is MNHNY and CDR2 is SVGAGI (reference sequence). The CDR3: CASSYGGAGDQPQHF. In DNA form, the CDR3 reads TGTGCCAGCAGTTACGGAGGGGCTGGGGATCAGCCCCAGCATTTT.

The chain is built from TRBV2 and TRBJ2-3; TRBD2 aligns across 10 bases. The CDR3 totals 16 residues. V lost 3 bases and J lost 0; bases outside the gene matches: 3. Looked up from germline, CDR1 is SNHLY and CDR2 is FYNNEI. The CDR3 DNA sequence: TGTGCCAGCAGTGATAATAGCGGGAGGAGCACAGATACGCAGTATTTT. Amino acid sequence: CASSDNSGRSTDTQYF.

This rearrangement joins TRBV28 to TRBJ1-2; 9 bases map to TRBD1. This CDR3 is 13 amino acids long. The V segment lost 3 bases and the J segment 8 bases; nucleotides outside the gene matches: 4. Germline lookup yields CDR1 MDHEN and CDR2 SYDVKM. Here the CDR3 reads CASSLGQGRGYTF. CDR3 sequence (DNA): TGTGCCAGCAGTTTGGGACAGGGCAGGGGCTACACCTTC.

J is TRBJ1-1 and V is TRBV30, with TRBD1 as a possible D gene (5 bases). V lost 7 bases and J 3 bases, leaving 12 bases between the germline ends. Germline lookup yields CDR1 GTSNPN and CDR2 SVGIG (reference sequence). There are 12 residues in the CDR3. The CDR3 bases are TGTGCCTTCTCCGGGGGGTACACTGAAGCTTTCTTT. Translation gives CAFSGGYTEAFF.

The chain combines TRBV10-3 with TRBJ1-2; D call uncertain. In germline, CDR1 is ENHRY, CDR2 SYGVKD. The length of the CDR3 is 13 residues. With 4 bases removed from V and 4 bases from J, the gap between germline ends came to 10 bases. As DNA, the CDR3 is TGTGCCATCAGTGGCGGACGGATCTATGGCTACACCTTC. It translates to CAISGGRIYGYTF.

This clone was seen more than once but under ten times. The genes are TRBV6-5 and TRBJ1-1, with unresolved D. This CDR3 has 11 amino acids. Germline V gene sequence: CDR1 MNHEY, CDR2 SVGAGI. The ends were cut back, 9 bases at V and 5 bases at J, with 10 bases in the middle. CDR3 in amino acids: CASRARTEAFF. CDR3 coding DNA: TGTGCCAGTAGAGCGCGGACTGAAGCTTTCTTT.

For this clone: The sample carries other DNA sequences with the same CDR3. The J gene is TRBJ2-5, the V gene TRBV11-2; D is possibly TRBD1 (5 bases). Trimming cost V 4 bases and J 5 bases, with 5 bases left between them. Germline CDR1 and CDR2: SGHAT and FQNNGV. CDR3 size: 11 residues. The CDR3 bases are TGTGCCAGCAGCTCAGGGGAGACCCAGTACTTC. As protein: CASSSGETQYF. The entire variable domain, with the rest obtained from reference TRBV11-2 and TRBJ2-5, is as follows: EAGVAQSPRYKIIEKRQSVAFWCNPISGHATLYWYQQILGQGPKLLIQFQNNGVVDDSQLPKDRFSAERLKGVDSTLKIQPAKLEDSAVYLCASSSGETQYFGPGTRLLVL.